The source of this T cell receptor beta chain is a study of identical twins. General observations from the study: Some out-of-frame alpha sequences were shared by twins, and these showed excess low generation probability.

Germline CDR1 and CDR2: LGHNT and FRNRAP. The CDR3 contains 13 residues. Trimming cost V 6 bases and J 7 bases, with 15 bases left between them. TCRdb reprocessed the 5' RACE reads via MiXCR and lists one record per CDR3 protein. Counted here are 310,000 or so distinct CDR3 sequences, less than 9.5% occurring once; the ten biggest clones make up approximately 6.6%. Regarding this clonotype: What it binds is not known.

These data also formed part of another study, on yellow fever vaccine responses in identical twins.

The source is a young woman in good health. The sequencing sample was made of CD8+ T cells sorted from blood. The chain couples TRBV12-5 to TRBJ1-1; no firm D call. CDR3 DNA: TGTGCTAGTGGCCACGGGTCAACGGGTGAAGCTTTCTTT. It is translated as CASGHGSTGEAFF.